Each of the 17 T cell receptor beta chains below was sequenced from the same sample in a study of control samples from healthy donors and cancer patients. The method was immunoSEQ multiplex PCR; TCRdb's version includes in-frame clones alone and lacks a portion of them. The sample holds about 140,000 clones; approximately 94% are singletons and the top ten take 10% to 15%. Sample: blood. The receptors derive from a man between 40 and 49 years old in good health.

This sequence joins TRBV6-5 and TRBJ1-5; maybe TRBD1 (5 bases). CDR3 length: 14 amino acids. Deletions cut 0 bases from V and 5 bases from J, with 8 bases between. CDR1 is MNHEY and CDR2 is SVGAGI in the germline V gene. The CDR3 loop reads CASSYSRGYQPQHF. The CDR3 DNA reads TGTGCCAGCAGTTACTCCCGGGGCTATCAGCCCCAGCATTTT.

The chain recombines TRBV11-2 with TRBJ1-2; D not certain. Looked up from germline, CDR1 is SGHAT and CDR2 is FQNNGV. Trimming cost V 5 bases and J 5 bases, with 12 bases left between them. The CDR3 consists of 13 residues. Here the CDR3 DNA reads TGTGCCAGCAGCCGAGGTGGGGATTATGGCTACACCTTC. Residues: CASSRGGDYGYTF.

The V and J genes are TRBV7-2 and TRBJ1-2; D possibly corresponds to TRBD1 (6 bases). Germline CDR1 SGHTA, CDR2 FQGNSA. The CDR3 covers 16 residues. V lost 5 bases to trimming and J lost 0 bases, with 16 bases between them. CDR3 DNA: TGTGCCAGCAGCCGTGGGGGCACCACCACTAACTATGGCTACACCTTC. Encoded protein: CASSRGGTTTNYGYTF.

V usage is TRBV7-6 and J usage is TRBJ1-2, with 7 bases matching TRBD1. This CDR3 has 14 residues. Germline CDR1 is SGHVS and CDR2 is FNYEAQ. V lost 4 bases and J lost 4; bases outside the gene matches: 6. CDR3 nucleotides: TGTGCCAGCAGCTCTGGGACAGCCTTCTATGGCTACACCTTC. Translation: CASSSGTAFYGYTF. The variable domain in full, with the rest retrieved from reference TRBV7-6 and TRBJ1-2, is GAGVSQSPRYKVTKRGQDVALRCDPISGHVSLYWYRQALGQGPEFLTYFNYEAQQDKSGLPNDRFSAERPEGSISTLTIQRTEQRDSAMYRCASSSGTAFYGYTFGSGTRLTVV.

The CDR3 is CASSRTGQETQYF. CDR3 coding DNA: TGCGCCAGCAGTCGGACAGGGCAAGAGACCCAGTACTTC. This chain uses TRBV10-2 with TRBJ2-5; 8 positions agree with TRBD1. The CDR3 extends over 13 amino acids. With 5 bases clipped from V and 2 bases from J, the junction kept 1 base outside the gene matches. Germline loops: CDR1 WSHSY, CDR2 SAAADI.

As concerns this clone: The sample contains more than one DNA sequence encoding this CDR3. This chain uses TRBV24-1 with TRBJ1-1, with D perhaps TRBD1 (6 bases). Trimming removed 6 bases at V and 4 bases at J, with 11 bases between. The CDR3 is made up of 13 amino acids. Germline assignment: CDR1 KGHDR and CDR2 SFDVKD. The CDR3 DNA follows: TGTGCCACCAGTCTAGGGGGAGGCACTGAAGCTTTCTTT. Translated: CATSLGGGTEAFF.

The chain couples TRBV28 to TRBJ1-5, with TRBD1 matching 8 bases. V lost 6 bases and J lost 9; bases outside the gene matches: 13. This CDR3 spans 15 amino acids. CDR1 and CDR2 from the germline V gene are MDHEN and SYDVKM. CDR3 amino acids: CASRTPQGAGGPQHF. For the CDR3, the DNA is TGTGCCAGCAGAACCCCTCAGGGGGCCGGGGGGCCCCAGCATTTT.

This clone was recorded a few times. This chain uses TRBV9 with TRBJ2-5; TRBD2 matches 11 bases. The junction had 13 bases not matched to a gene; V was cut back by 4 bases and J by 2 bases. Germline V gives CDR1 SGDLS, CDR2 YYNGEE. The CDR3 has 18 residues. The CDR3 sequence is CASSPTGLAEMGQETQYF. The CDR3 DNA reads TGTGCCAGCAGCCCCACGGGACTAGCGGAAATGGGGCAAGAGACCCAGTACTTC.

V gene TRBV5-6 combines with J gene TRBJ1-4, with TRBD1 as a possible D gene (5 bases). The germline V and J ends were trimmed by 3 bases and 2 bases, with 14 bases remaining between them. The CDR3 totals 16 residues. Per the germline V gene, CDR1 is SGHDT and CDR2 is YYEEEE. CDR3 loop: CASSSDTRRTNEKLFF. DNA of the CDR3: TGTGCCAGCAGCTCGGACACCCGGCGGACTAATGAAAAACTGTTTTTT.

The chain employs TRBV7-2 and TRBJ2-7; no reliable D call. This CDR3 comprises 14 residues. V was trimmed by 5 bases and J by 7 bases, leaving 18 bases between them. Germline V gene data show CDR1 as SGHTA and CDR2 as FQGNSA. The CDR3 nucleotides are TGTGCCAGCAGCCGGAGCGCCGAGTTGCGGGAGCAGTACTTC. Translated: CASSRSAELREQYF.

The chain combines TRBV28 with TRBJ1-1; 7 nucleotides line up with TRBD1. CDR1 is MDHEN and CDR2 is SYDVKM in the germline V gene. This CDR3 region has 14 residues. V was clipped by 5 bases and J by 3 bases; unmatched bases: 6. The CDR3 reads CASSPHRGDTEAFF. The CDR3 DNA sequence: TGTGCCAGCAGTCCCCACAGGGGCGACACTGAAGCTTTCTTT.

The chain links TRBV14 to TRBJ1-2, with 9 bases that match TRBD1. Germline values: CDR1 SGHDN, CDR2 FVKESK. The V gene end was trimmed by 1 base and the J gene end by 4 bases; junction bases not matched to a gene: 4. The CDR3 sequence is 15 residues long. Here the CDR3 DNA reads TGTGCCAGCAGCCAAGCCCGGACAGGGGTCTATGGCTACACCTTC. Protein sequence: CASSQARTGVYGYTF.

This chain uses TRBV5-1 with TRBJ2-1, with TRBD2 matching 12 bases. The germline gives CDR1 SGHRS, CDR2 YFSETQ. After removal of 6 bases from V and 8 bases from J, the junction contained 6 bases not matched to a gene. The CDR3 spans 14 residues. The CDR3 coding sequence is TGCGCCAGCATCCAGACTAGCGGGAGCCATGAGCAGTTCTTC. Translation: CASIQTSGSHEQFF.

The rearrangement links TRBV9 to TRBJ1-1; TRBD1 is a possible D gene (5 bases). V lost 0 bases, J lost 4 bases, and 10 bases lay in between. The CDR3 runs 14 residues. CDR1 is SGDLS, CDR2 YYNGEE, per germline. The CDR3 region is CASSVVRGGTEAFF. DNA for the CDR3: TGTGCCAGCAGCGTAGTAAGGGGCGGCACTGAAGCTTTCTTT.

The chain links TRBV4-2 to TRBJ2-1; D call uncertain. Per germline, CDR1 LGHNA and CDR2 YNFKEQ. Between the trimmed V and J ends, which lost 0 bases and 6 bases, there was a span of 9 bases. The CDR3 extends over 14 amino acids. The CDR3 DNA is TGTGCCAGCAGCCAAGACGGGTGGGGCAATGAGCAGTTCTTC. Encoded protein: CASSQDGWGNEQFF.

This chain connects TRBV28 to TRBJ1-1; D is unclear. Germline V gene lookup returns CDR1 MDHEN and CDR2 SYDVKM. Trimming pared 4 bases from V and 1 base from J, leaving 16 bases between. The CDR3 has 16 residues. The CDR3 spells CASSSPGSIANTEAFF. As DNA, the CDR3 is TGTGCCAGCAGTTCCCCCGGTAGTATTGCGAACACTGAAGCTTTCTTT.

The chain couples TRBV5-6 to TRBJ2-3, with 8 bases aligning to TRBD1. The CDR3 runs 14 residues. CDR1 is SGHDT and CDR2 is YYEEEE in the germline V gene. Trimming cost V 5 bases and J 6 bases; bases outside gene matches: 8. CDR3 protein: CASRSGQGWDTQYF. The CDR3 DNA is TGTGCCAGCAGATCCGGACAGGGATGGGATACGCAGTATTTT.